The TCR beta chain under discussion was sequenced for a study of blood T cell repertoires in COVID-19. V lost 5 bases, J lost 4 bases, and 7 bases stayed unmatched. The CDR3 consists of 14 residues. From germline, CDR1 is SGHTA and CDR2 FQGNSA. As handled by the study authors: By means of reference gene primer amplification, nucleated cell counts were estimated. The table came from immunoSEQ multiplex PCR; TCRdb's copy has only in-frame clones and leaves some out. The D gene and trimming were derived from the DNA, and the V and J assignments and clone size from that table. The sample has tens of thousands of clones; 80% to 90% are singletons.

The clonotype was recovered from a man aged 40-49 years with acute or convalescent COVID-19. This sequence joins TRBV7-2 and TRBJ1-1; 7 bases line up with TRBD1. The source material was peripheral blood. CDR3 loop: CASSPQGSPTEAFF. The CDR3 nucleotides read TGTGCCAGCAGCCCACAGGGGTCGCCCACTGAAGCTTTCTTT.